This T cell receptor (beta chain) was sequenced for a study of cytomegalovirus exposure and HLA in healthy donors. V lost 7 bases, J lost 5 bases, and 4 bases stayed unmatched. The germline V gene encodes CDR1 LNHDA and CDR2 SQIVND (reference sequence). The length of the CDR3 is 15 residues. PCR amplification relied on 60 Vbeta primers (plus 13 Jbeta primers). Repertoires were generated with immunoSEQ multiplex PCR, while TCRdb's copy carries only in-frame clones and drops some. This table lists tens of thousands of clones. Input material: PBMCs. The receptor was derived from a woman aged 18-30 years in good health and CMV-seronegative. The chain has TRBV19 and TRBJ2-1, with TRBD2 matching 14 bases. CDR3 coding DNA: TGTGCCAGTACCGGACTAGCGGGAGGTAACAATGAGCAGTTCTTC. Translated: CASTGLAGGNNEQFF.